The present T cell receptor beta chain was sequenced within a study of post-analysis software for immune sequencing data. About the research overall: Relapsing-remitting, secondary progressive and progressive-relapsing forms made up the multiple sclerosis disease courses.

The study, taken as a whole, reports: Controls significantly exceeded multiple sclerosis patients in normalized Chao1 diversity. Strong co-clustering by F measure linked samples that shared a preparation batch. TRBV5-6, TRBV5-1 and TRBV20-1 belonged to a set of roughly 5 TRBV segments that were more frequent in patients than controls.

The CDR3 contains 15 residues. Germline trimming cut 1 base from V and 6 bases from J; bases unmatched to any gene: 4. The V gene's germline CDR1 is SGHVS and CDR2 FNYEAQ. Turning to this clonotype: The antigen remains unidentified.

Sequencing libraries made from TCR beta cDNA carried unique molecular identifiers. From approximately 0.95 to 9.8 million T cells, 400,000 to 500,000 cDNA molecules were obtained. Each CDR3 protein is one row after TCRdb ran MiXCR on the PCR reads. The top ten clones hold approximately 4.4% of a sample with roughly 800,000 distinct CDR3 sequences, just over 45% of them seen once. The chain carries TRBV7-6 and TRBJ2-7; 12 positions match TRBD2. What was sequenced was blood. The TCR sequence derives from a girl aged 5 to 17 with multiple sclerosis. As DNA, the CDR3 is TGTGCCAGCAGCTTAGGACTAGCGGGAGAGGGCGAGCAGTACTTC. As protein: CASSLGLAGEGEQYF.